Detailed here is one T cell receptor beta chain. This entry comes from a study of shared T cell receptors in the human thymus. Data came from immunoSEQ multiplex PCR; TCRdb stores just in-frame clones and leaves some out. The sample contains some 700,000 clones, 70% to 90% of which appear only once. With 6 bases removed from V and 5 bases from J, the gap between germline ends came to 17 bases. The CDR3 is made up of 14 amino acids. CDR1 and CDR2 from the germline V gene are KGHSH and LQKENI. The same sample was also studied in work on human thymus T cells. Per that study: Thymus tissue was removed during corrective cardiac surgery. Thymic and blood repertoires appeared to show biased V and J gene usage. Related work found strong thymic repertoire overlap between unrelated individuals.

Sequenced sample: thymocytes. This receptor was obtained from a girl under two years old with a congenital heart defect. J is TRBJ2-7 and V is TRBV18; the D gene is possibly TRBD2 (7 bases). The CDR3 DNA reads TGTGCCAGCTCGCTGGGACTAAGGGGGAACGAGCAGTACTTC. Protein sequence: CASSLGLRGNEQYF.